The rows below give T cell receptor beta chains drawn from one sample of a study of T cells in localized non-small cell lung cancer. Produced via immunoSEQ multiplex PCR; TCRdb's table is partial and in-frame only. The sample gives some 3,000 clones, roughly 25% of which show up once; around 9.1% is in the top ten. This specimen consisted of lung tumor tissue, obtained before any cancer treatment. The receptors shown here come from a male donor at least 60 years old with stage III lung adenocarcinoma. Each CDR3 is given with its conserved first and last residue. Fields, in order: J gene, V gene, D gene, clone size, CDR3 protein, CDR3 DNA. The D gene is left open where the match is weak. Clone size is given for some rows only: seen once, a few or many times, or a class if the clone is expanded.

j_gene: TRBJ1-6
v_gene: TRBV9
d_gene: NA
abundance: few
CDR3aa: CASSVAGYNSPLHF
CDR3nt: TGTGCCAGCAGCGTAGCGGGGTATAATTCACCCCTCCACTTT

j_gene: TRBJ2-3
v_gene: TRBV28
d_gene: NA
abundance: NA
CDR3aa: CASKFLTDTQYF
CDR3nt: TGTGCCAGCAAGTTCCTTACAGATACGCAGTATTTT

j_gene: TRBJ2-2
v_gene: TRBV7-1
d_gene: NA
abundance: NA
CDR3aa: CASSLTNTGELFF
CDR3nt: TGTGCCAGCAGCTTAACGAACACCGGGGAGCTGTTTTTT

j_gene: TRBJ1-1
v_gene: TRBV9
d_gene: NA
abundance: few
CDR3aa: CASSVELNTEAFF
CDR3nt: TGTGCCAGCAGCGTAGAGCTGAACACTGAAGCTTTCTTT

j_gene: TRBJ2-3
v_gene: TRBV18
d_gene: NA
abundance: NA
CDR3aa: CASSLLPSTDTQYF
CDR3nt: TGTGCCAGCTCACTACTACCGAGCACAGATACGCAGTATTTT

j_gene: TRBJ1-1
v_gene: TRBV6-8
d_gene: NA
abundance: medium-sized
CDR3aa: CASRERKNTEAFF
CDR3nt: TGTGCCAGCAGGGAGAGGAAGAACACTGAAGCTTTCTTT

j_gene: TRBJ1-5
v_gene: TRBV18
d_gene: TRBD1
abundance: NA
CDR3aa: CASSPTTGGVNQPQHF
CDR3nt: TGTGCCAGCTCACCAACAACAGGGGGCGTCAATCAGCCCCAGCATTTT

j_gene: TRBJ1-2
v_gene: TRBV6-8
d_gene: NA
abundance: few
CDR3aa: CASSNGANYGYTF
CDR3nt: TGTGCCAGCAGCAACGGGGCTAACTATGGCTACACCTTC

j_gene: TRBJ1-4
v_gene: TRBV9
d_gene: NA
abundance: NA
CDR3aa: CASSVDQGTGSWEKLFF
CDR3nt: TGTGCCAGCAGCGTAGATCAGGGGACCGGGTCGTGGGAAAAACTGTTTTTT

j_gene: TRBJ1-1
v_gene: TRBV19
d_gene: NA
abundance: few
CDR3aa: CASSIPQSIEAFF
CDR3nt: TGTGCCAGTAGTATTCCCCAATCAATTGAGGCTTTCTTT

j_gene: TRBJ2-7
v_gene: TRBV23-1
d_gene: NA
abundance: NA
CDR3aa: CASSQGPGQMIYEQYF
CDR3nt: TGCGCCAGCAGCCAAGGACCGGGACAAATGATCTACGAGCAGTACTTC

j_gene: TRBJ2-2
v_gene: TRBV9
d_gene: NA
abundance: few
CDR3aa: CASTVDLTGELFF
CDR3nt: TGTGCCAGCACGGTGGATCTAACCGGGGAGCTGTTTTTT

j_gene: TRBJ1-1
v_gene: TRBV6-8
d_gene: NA
abundance: few
CDR3aa: CASSGAPMNTEAFF
CDR3nt: TGTGCCAGCAGTGGGGCCCCTATGAACACTGAAGCTTTCTTT

j_gene: TRBJ1-2
v_gene: TRBV6-8
d_gene: NA
abundance: few
CDR3aa: CASSYSHTDGYTF
CDR3nt: TGTGCCAGCAGTTATTCCCACACAGACGGCTACACCTTC

j_gene: TRBJ2-7
v_gene: TRBV6-1
d_gene: NA
abundance: few
CDR3aa: CASSEASPEQYF
CDR3nt: TGTGCCAGCAGTGAAGCGAGTCCCGAGCAGTACTTC

j_gene: TRBJ2-1
v_gene: TRBV25-1
d_gene: TRBD2
abundance: NA
CDR3aa: CASSVASGNNEQFF
CDR3nt: TGTGCCAGCAGTGTGGCTAGCGGGAACAATGAGCAGTTCTTC

j_gene: TRBJ2-3
v_gene: TRBV18
d_gene: NA
abundance: few
CDR3aa: CASSLGRDTQYF
CDR3nt: TGTGCCAGCTCCCTGGGGCGGGATACGCAGTATTTT

j_gene: TRBJ1-1
v_gene: TRBV30
d_gene: TRBD1
abundance: few
CDR3aa: CASQGSVNTEAFF
CDR3nt: TGTGCCTCACAGGGGTCGGTGAACACTGAAGCTTTCTTT

j_gene: TRBJ2-5
v_gene: TRBV6-8
d_gene: NA
abundance: few
CDR3aa: CASSYSRALTQETQYF
CDR3nt: TGTGCCAGCAGTTACTCGAGGGCTCTAACCCAAGAGACCCAGTACTTC

j_gene: TRBJ1-1
v_gene: TRBV10-2
d_gene: NA
abundance: NA
CDR3aa: CASSGWGIAEAFF
CDR3nt: TGCGCCAGCAGTGGATGGGGGATCGCTGAAGCTTTCTTT

j_gene: TRBJ2-7
v_gene: TRBV5-1
d_gene: TRBD1
abundance: once
CDR3aa: CASSSLPGQGVYEQYF
CDR3nt: TGCGCCAGCAGCTCACTTCCGGGACAGGGGGTCTACGAGCAGTACTTC

j_gene: TRBJ2-7
v_gene: TRBV19
d_gene: TRBD1
abundance: NA
CDR3aa: CASSLGQNTYEQYF
CDR3nt: TGTGCCAGTAGCCTGGGACAGAACACCTACGAGCAGTACTTC

j_gene: TRBJ1-1
v_gene: TRBV18
d_gene: NA
abundance: NA
CDR3aa: CASSPYVGDSETEAFF
CDR3nt: TGTGCCAGCTCACCGTACGTCGGGGATAGTGAAACTGAAGCTTTCTTT

j_gene: TRBJ1-1
v_gene: TRBV19
d_gene: TRBD1
abundance: few
CDR3aa: CASRTGTGNTEAFF
CDR3nt: TGTGCCAGTAGAACCGGGACAGGGAACACTGAAGCTTTCTTT